This T cell receptor beta chain is drawn from a study of T cells in Graves' hyperthyroidism and ophthalmopathy. The TCR beta CDR3 regions underwent amplification using RNA transcripts as the source. With the HTBI primer set, the TCR CDR3 went through a first round of RT-PCR. MiXCR was run by TCRdb on the multiplex PCR reads, yielding one entry per CDR3 protein. Among 550,000 to 850,000 distinct CDR3 sequences listed, about 19% were seen once. CDR1 is KGHDR and CDR2 is SFDVKD in the germline V gene. The V end lost 11 bases, the J end lost 1 base, and 17 bases lay between the germline ends. The length of the CDR3 is 15 residues. As regards this clonotype: Being one base from a much bigger clone, this may be a read error.

Sequencing was done on a sample of blood. The rearrangement joins TRBV24-1 to TRBJ1-5; tentative D call: TRBD1 (5 bases). The clonotype was recovered from a woman aged 45-60 years with Graves' hyperthyroidism that later progressed to Graves' ophthalmopathy. The CDR3 sequence: CAISPGRRSNQPQHF. The CDR3 DNA reads as TGTGCCATCAGCCCAGGGCGGCGGAGCAATCAGCCCCAGCATTTT.